A selection of T cell receptor beta chains follows, all from one sample in a study of blood T cell repertoires in COVID-19. TCRdb's table, derived via immunoSEQ multiplex PCR, lists solely in-frame clones and lacks some. Of 270,000 or so clones detected, about 85% appear once; the ten largest clones hold approximately 6.6%. The sample taken for sequencing was PBMCs or T cells enriched from blood (not recorded which). The receptors shown here come from a woman between 50 and 59 years old who had been exposed to COVID-19. Each CDR3 is given with its conserved first and last residue. The D gene is left open where the match is weak. Expanded clones are given a class, and other clones once, few, many or no size at all.

abundance	d_gene	v_gene	j_gene	CDR3nt	CDR3aa
-	TRBD1	TRBV28	TRBJ1-2	TGTGCCAGCAGGAGGCCGGGACAGGGTGCCCAGGGCTACACCTTC	CASRRPGQGAQGYTF
-	-	TRBV27	TRBJ1-5	TGTGCCAGCAACCGCAGGGGAAGCAATCAGCCCCAGCATTTT	CASNRRGSNQPQHF
-	-	TRBV6-4	TRBJ1-2	TGTGCCAGCAGTGCAGAAAGGACAGCACCTAACTATGGCTACACCTTC	CASSAERTAPNYGYTF
-	-	TRBV5-5	TRBJ2-2	TGTGCCAGCAGCTTGGATCAGGGGGAGCTGTTTTTT	CASSLDQGELFF
-	-	TRBV18	TRBJ2-7	TGTGCCAGCTCACCAGGCCCCCCAAACGACGAGCAGTACTTC	CASSPGPPNDEQYF
-	TRBD1	TRBV4-3	TRBJ1-3	TGCGCCAGCAGCCAATTCGGTAGACAGGGGGCTGGAAACACCATATATTTT	CASSQFGRQGAGNTIYF
-	-	TRBV28	TRBJ1-1	TGTGCCAGCAGCCTTTGGGAGGCTGAAGCTTTCTTT	CASSLWEAEAFF
-	TRBD1	TRBV15	TRBJ1-5	TGTGCCACCCGTCGGACAGGGGGCGGATCGGGCAATCAGCCCCAGCATTTT	CATRRTGGGSGNQPQHF
-	-	TRBV9	TRBJ2-7	TGTGCCAGCAGCCCCCGAGGAGAGAGGCCCTACGAGCAGTACTTC	CASSPRGERPYEQYF
-	-	TRBV5-8	TRBJ2-7	TGTGCCAGCAGCTTGGCCATAGGGGACTACGAGCAGTACTTC	CASSLAIGDYEQYF
few	TRBD2	TRBV7-2	TRBJ2-5	TGTGCCAGCAGCACAGGCCTAGCGGGGGACGGGGAGACCCAGTACTTC	CASSTGLAGDGETQYF
once	TRBD1	TRBV19	TRBJ1-4	TGTGCCAGTAGTAGATCGGAGAAGGGGGCTGAAAAACTGTTTTTT	CASSRSEKGAEKLFF
-	TRBD1	TRBV19	TRBJ2-1	TGTGCCAGTAGTATAGCGGGCACAGGGGTGGATGAGCAGTTCTTC	CASSIAGTGVDEQFF
few	-	TRBV30	TRBJ2-3	TGTGCCTGGAGTGTAAAGTTACTAATTAGCACAGATACGCAGTATTTT	CAWSVKLLISTDTQYF
-	TRBD1	TRBV30	TRBJ2-7	TGTGCCTGGAGCCCTGCATTGGGCCGGGACAGCACCTACGAGCAGTACTTC	CAWSPALGRDSTYEQYF
-	-	TRBV24-1	TRBJ2-7	TGTGCCACCAGTGATTCCACAGGGGGGGGGACCTACGAGCAGTACTTC	CATSDSTGGGTYEQYF
-	TRBD2	TRBV5-4	TRBJ2-5	TGTGCCAGCAGCTTACCAATTGCGGGACTAAGGAAGACCCAGTACTTC	CASSLPIAGLRKTQYF
-	-	TRBV18	TRBJ1-1	TGTGCCAGCTCACCACCGGGCAGGGGCGCAGCTTTCTTT	CASSPPGRGAAFF
many	TRBD1	TRBV19	TRBJ1-2	TGTGCCAGTACTAGTGTGGGACAGCCCTATGGCTACACCTTC	CASTSVGQPYGYTF
-	-	TRBV19	TRBJ1-2	TGTGCCAGTAGTCCGCGGAACTATGGCTACACCTTC	CASSPRNYGYTF
-	-	TRBV12-3/TRBV12-4	TRBJ1-6	TGTGCCAGCAGCTTTAATTCACCCCTCCACTTT	CASSFNSPLHF
once	-	TRBV19	TRBJ1-1	TGTGCCAGCTCAGGGCGGGAGAACACTGAAGCTTTCTTT	CASSGRENTEAFF
-	TRBD2	TRBV11-2	TRBJ2-5	TGTGCCAGCAGCATAAGGGTGGGAGGGGATAAAGAGACCCAGTACTTC	CASSIRVGGDKETQYF
-	-	TRBV19	TRBJ1-1	TGTGCCAGTAAGAGGTCTAGCCGGACGATGGACACTGAAGCTTTCTTT	CASKRSSRTMDTEAFF
-	-	TRBV12-5	TRBJ1-2	TGTGCTAGTGGTCCCCCATATGGCTACACCTTC	CASGPPYGYTF
-	-	TRBV10-1	TRBJ1-1	TGCGCCAGCAGTTTGGGGGGGAACACTGAAGCTTTCTTT	CASSLGGNTEAFF
-	-	TRBV19	TRBJ1-3	TGTGCCAGTAGTAAGGTGCAGGGAGGCGTTGGGAACACCATATATTTT	CASSKVQGGVGNTIYF
-	TRBD1	TRBV18	TRBJ1-1	TGTGCCAGCTCACCGCAGGGGGAAGGAACTGAAGCTTTCTTT	CASSPQGEGTEAFF